The clone carrying this TCR beta chain is deemed medium-sized. Using its own MiXCR run on the 5' RACE reads, TCRdb lists one record per CDR3 protein. The sample includes more than 4,500 distinct CDR3 sequences, 3% to 5% of them seen just once. Trimming stripped 1 base from V and 5 bases from J, with 20 bases between. CDR1 and CDR2 (germline): SQVTM, ANQGSEA. The CDR3 consists of 16 residues. The data stem from a study of spatial heterogeneity in lung cancer. This sample's time point: sample taken at primary tumor resection. The authors sequenced whole RNA from tumor, nontumor lung or frozen PBMC without sorting.

The sequence came from a male donor with early-stage non-small cell lung cancer. The chain is built from TRBV29-1 and TRBJ1-1; possible D gene TRBD1, 5 bases. Material: normal lung tissue next to the tumor, obtained at surgery. The chain's CDR3 is CSVEGPGGSGGTEAFF. The CDR3 nucleotides are TGCAGCGTTGAAGGTCCGGGGGGTTCGGGCGGGACTGAAGCTTTCTTT.